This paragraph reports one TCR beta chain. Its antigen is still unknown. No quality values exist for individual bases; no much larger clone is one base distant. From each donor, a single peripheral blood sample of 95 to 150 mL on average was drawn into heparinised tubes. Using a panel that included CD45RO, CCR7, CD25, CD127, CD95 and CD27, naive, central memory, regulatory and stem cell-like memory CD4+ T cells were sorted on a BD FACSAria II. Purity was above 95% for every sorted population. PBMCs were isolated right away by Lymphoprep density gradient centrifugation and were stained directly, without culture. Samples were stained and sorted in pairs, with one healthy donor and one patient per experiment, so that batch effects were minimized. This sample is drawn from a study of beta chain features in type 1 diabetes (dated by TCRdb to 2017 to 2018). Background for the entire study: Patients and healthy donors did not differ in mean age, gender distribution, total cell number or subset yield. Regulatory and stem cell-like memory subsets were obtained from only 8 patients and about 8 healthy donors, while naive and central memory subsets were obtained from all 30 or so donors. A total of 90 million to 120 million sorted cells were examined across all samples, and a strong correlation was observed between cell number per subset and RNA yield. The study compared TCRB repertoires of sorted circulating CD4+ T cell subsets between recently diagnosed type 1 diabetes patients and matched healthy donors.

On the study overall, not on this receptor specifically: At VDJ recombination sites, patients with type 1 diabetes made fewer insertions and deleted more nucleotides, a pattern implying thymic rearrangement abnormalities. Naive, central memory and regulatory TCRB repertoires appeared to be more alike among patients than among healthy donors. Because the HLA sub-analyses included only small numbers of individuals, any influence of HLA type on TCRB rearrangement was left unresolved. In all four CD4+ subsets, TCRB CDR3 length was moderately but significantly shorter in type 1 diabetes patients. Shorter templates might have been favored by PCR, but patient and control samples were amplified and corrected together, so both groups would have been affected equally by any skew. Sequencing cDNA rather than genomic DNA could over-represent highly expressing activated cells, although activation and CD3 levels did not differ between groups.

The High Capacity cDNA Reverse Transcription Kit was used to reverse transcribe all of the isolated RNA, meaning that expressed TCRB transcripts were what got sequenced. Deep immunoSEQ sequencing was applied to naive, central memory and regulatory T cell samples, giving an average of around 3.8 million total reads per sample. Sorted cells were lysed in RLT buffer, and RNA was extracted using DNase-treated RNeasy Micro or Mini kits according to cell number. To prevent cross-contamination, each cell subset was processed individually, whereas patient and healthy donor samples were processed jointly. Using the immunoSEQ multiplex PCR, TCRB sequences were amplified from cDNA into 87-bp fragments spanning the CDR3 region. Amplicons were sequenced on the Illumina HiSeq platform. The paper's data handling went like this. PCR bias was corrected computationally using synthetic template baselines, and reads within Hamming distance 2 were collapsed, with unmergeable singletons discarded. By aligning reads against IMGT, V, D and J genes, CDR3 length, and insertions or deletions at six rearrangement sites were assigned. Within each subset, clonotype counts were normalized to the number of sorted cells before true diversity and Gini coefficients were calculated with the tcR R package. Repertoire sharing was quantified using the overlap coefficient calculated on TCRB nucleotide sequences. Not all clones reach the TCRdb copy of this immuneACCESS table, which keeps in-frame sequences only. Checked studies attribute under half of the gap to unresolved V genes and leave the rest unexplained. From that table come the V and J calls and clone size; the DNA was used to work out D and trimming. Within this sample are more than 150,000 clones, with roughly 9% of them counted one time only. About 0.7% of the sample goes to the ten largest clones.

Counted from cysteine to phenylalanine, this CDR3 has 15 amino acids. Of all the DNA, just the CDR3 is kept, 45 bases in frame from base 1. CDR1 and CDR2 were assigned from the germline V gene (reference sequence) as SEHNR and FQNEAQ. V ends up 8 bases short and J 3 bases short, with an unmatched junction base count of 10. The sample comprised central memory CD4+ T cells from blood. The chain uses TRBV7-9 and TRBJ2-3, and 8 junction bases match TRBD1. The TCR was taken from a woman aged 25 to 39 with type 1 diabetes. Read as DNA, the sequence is TGTGCCAGCGGAGAAGGACAGGGATATACAGATACGCAGTATTTT. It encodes CASGEGQGYTDTQYF.